The present entry profiles one T cell receptor (beta chain) with its context. Antigen: not known. The observed sequence ends 3 residues before the CDR3 terminus, with the missing tail filled in from the germline J gene. The data derive from a study of T cells in women clearing cervical HPV infection. Study context: Blood came at first lesion visit for cases, post-clearance for controls. Study-wide findings and caveats: Repertoire richness, not evenness, was significantly elevated in CIN3+ cases versus controls. It is unknown whether associations predate infection; no effector/memory or HPV-specific sorting.

Trimming removed 6 bases from V and 3 bases from J, with 12 bases in between. Germline values: CDR1 LNHDA, CDR2 SQIVND (reference sequence). This CDR3 spans 14 amino acids. TCRdb's table, derived via immunoSEQ multiplex PCR, lists solely in-frame clones and lacks some. The sample holds approximately 41,000 clones. This chain links TRBV19 with TRBJ1-5; TRBD1 is a possible D gene (5 bases). The specimen was blood buffy coat. The sequence came from a woman aged 18 to 75 with a cervical HPV16 infection that either progressed to CIN3+ or cleared (not recorded which). CDR3 DNA, as far as it was read: TGTGCCAGTAGATTCGACAGTAACAATCAGCCC. Amino acid sequence: CASRFDSNNQP. The full CDR3 reads CASRFDSNNQPQHF.